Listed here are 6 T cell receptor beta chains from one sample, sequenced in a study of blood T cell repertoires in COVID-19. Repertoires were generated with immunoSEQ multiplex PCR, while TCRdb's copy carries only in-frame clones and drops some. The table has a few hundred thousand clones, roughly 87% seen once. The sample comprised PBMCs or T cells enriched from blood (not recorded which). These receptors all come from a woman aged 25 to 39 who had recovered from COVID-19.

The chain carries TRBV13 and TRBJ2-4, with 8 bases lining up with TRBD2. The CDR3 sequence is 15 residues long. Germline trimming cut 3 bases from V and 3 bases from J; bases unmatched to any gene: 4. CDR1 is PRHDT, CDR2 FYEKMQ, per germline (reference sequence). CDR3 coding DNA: TGTGCCAGCAGCTTCGGCGGGGGGAGCAAAAACATTCAGTACTTC. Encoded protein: CASSFGGGSKNIQYF.

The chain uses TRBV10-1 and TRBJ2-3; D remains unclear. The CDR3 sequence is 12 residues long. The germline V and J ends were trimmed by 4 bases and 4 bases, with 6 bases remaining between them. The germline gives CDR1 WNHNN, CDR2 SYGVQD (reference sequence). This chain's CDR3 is CASSGSADTQYF. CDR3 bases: TGCGCCAGCAGTGGATCGGCAGATACGCAGTATTTT.

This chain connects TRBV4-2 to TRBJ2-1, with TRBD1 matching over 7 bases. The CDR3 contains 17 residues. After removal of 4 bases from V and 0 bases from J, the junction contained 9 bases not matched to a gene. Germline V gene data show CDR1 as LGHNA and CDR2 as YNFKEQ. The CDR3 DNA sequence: TGTGCCAGCAGCCCACAGTTAGGGGGCAGCTCCTACAATGAGCAGTTCTTC. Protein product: CASSPQLGGSSYNEQFF.

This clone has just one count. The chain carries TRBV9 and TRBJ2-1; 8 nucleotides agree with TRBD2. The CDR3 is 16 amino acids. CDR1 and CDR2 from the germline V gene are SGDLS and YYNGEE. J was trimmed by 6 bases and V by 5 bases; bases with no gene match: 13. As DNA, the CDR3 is TGTGCCAGCAGGGGAGGAGGCACTAGCGGACCCAATGAGCAGTTCTTC. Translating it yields CASRGGGTSGPNEQFF.

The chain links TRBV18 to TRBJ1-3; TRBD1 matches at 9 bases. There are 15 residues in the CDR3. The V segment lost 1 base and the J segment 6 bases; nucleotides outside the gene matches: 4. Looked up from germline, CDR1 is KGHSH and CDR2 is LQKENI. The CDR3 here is CASSPRTGETNTIYF. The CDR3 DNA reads TGTGCCAGCTCACCACGGACAGGGGAGACAAACACCATATATTTT.

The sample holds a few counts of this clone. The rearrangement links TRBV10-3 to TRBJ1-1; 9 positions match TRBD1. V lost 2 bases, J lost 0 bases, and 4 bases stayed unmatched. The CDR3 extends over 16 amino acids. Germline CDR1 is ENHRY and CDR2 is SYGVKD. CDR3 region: CAISEVHRGLNTEAFF. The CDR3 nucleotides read TGTGCCATCAGTGAGGTACACAGGGGGCTGAACACTGAAGCTTTCTTT.